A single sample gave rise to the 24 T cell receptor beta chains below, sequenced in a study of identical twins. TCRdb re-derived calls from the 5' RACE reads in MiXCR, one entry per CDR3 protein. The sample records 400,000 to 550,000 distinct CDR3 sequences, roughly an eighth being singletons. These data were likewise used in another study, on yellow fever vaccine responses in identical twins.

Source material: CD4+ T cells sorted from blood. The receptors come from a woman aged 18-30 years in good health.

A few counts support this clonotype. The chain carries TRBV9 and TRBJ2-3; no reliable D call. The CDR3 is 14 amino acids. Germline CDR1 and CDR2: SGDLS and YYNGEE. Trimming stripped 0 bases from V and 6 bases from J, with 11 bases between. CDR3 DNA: TGTGCCAGCAGCGTAGACCCTGGGTGGGATACGCAGTATTTT. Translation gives CASSVDPGWDTQYF. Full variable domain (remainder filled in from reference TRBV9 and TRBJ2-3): DSGVTQTPKHLITATGQRVTLRCSPRSGDLSVYWYQQSLDQGLQFLIQYYNGEERAKGNILERFSAQQFPDLHSELNLSSLELGDSALYFCASSVDPGWDTQYFGPGTRLTVL.

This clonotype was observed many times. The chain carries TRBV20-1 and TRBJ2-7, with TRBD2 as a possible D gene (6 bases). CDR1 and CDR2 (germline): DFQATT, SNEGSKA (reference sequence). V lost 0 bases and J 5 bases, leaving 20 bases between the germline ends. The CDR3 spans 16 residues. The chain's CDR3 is CSARDDVGGIVNEQYF. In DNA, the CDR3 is TGCAGTGCTAGAGATGATGTGGGCGGGATAGTCAACGAGCAGTACTTC.

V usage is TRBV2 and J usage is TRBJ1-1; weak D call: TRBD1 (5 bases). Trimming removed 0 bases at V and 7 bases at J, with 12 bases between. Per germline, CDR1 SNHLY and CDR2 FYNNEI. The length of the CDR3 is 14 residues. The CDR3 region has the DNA TGTGCCAGCAGTGAAGCTGGCAGGGAAGGTGAAGCTTTCTTT. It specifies CASSEAGREGEAFF.

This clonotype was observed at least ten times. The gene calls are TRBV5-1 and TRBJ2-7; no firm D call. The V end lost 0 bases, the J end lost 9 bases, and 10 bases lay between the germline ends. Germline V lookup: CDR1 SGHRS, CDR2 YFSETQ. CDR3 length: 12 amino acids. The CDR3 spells CASSLDFLGQYF. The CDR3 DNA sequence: TGCGCCAGCAGCTTGGACTTCCTAGGGCAGTACTTC.

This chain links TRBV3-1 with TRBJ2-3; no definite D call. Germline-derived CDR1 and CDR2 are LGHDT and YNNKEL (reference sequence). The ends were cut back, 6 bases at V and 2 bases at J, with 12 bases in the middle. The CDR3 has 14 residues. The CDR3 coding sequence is TGTGCCAGCAGTCGGACGGAGACCACAGATACGCAGTATTTT. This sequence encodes CASSRTETTDTQYF.

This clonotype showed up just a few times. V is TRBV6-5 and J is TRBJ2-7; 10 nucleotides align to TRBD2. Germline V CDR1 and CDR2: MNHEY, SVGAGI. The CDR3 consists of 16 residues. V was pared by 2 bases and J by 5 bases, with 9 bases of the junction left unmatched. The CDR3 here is CASSYTISLAGHEQYF. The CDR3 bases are TGTGCCAGCAGTTACACTATCTCACTAGCGGGGCACGAGCAGTACTTC.

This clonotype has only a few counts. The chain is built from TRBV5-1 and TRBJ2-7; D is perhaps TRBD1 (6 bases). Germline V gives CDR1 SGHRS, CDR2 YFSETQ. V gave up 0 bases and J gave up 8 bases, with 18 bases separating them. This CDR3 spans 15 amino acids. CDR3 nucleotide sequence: TGCGCCAGCAGCTTGGAGGGGGAGAGGTCCGTGAAGCAGTACTTC. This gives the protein CASSLEGERSVKQYF.

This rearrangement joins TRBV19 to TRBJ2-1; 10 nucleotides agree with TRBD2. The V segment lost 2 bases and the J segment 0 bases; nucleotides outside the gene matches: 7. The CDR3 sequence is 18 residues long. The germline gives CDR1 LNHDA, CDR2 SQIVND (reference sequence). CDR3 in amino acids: CASSILAGGVISYNEQFF. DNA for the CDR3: TGTGCCAGTAGTATATTAGCGGGAGGCGTGATCTCCTACAATGAGCAGTTCTTC.

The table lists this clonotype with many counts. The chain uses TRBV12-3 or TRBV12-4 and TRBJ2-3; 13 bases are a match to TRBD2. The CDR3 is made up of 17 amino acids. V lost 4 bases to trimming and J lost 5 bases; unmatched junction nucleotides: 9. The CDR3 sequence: CASSSWTSGSVGDTQYF. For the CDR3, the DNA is TGTGCCAGCAGTTCTTGGACTAGCGGGAGTGTTGGAGATACGCAGTATTTT.

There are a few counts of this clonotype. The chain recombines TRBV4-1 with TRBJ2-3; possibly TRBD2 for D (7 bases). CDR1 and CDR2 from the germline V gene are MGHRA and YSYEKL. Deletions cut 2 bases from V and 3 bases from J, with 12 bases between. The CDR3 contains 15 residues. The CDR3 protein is CASSQKQGGTDTQYF. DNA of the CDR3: TGCGCCAGCAGCCAAAAACAGGGAGGGACAGATACGCAGTATTTT.

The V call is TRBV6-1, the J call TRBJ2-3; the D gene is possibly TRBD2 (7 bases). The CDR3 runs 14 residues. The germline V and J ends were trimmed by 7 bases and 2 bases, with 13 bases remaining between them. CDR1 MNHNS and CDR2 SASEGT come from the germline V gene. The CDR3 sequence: CASTYRGATDTQYF. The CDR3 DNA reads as TGTGCCAGCACCTACCGGGGGGCCACAGATACGCAGTATTTT.

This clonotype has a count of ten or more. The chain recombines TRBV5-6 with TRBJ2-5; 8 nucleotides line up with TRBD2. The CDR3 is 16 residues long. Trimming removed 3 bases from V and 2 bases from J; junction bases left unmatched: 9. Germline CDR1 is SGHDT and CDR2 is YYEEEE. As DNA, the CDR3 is TGTGCCAGCAGCTCGGTTACTAGCGGAAGTCAAGAGACCCAGTACTTC. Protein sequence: CASSSVTSGSQETQYF.

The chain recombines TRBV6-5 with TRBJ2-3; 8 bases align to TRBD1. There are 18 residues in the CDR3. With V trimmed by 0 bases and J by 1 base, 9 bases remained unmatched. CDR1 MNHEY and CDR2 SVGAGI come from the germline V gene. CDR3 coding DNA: TGTGCCAGCAGTTACTCGGGGGGCAGGGGGCGCCGCACAGATACGCAGTATTTT. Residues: CASSYSGGRGRRTDTQYF.

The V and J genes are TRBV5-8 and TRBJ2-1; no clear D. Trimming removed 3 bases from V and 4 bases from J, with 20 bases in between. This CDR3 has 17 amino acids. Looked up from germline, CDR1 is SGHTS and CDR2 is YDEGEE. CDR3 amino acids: CASSSVFWGRKYNEQFF. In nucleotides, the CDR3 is TGTGCCAGCAGCTCCGTTTTCTGGGGAAGGAAGTACAATGAGCAGTTCTTC.

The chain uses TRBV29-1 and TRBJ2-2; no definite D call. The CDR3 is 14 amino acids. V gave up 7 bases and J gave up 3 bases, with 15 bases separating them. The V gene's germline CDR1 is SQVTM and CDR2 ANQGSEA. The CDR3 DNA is TGCAGCGCAACAGAAGCACTTTACACCGGGGAGCTGTTTTTT. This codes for CSATEALYTGELFF.

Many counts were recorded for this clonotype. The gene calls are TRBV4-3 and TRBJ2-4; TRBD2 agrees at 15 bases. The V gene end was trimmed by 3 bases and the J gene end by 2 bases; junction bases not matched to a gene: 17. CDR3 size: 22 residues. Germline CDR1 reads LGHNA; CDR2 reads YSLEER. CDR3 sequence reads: CASSHLKIGLAGGPRTKNIQYF. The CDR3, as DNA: TGCGCCAGCAGCCATCTTAAAATTGGACTAGCGGGAGGGCCACGGACCAAAAACATTCAGTACTTC.

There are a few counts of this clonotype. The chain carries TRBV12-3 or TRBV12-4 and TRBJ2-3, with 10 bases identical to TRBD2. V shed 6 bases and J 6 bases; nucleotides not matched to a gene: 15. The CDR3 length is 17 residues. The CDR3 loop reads CASRTQIAGGGRDTQYF. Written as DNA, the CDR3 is TGTGCCAGCAGAACCCAAATAGCGGGGGGCGGAAGGGATACGCAGTATTTT.

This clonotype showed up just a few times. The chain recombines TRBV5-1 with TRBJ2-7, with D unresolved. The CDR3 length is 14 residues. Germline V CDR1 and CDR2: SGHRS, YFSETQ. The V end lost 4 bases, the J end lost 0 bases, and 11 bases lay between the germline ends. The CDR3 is CASSPVGSSYEQYF. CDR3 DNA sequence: TGCGCCAGCAGCCCTGTCGGAAGCTCCTACGAGCAGTACTTC. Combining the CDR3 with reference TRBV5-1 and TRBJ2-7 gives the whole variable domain KAGVTQTPRYLIKTRGQQVTLSCSPISGHRSVSWYQQTPGQGLQFLFEYFSETQRNKGNFPGRFSGRQFSNSRSEMNVSTLELGDSALYLCASSPVGSSYEQYFGPGTRLTVT.

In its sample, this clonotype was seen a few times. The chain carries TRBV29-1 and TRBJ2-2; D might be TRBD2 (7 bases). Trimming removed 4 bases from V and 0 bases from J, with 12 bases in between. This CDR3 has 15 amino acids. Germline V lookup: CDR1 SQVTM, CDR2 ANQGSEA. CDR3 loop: CSVVGGLTNTGELFF. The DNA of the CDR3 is TGCAGCGTTGTGGGGGGGCTGACGAACACCGGGGAGCTGTTTTTT.

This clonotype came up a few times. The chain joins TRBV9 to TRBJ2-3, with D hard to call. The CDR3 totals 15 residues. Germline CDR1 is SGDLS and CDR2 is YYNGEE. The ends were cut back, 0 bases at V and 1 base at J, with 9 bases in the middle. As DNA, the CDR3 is TGTGCCAGCAGCGTAGAGGTGGTTGGCACAGATACGCAGTATTTT. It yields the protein CASSVEVVGTDTQYF.

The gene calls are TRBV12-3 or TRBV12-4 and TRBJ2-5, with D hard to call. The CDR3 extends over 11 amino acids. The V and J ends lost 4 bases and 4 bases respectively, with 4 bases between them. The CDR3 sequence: CASSWSETQYF. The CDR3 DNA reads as TGTGCCAGCAGTTGGTCAGAGACCCAGTACTTC.

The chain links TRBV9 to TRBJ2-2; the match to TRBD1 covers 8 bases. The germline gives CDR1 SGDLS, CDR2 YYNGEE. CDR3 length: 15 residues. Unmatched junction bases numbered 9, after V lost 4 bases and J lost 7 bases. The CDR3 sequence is CASSPRQGLGGELFF. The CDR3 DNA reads TGTGCCAGCAGCCCCCGACAGGGGCTGGGCGGGGAGCTGTTTTTT.

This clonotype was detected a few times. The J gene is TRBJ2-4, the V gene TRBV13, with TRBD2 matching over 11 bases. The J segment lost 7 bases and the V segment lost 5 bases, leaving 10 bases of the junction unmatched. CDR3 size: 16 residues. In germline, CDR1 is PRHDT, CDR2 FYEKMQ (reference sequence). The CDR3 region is CASSHVAGGPTNIQYF. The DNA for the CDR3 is TGTGCCAGCAGCCACGTAGCGGGAGGGCCGACGAACATTCAGTACTTC.

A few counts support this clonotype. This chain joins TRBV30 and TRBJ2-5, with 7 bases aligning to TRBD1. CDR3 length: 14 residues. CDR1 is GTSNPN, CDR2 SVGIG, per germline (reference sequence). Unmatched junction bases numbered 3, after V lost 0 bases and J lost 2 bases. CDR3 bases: TGTGCCTGGAGTGTAAGCAGGGGGCAAGAGACCCAGTACTTC. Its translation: CAWSVSRGQETQYF.